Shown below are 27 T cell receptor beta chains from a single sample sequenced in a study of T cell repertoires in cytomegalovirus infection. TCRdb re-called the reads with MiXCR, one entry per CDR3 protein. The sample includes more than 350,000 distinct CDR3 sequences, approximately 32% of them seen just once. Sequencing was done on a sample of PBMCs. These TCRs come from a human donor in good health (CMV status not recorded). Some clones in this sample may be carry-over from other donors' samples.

In DNA, the CDR3 is TGTGCCAGCAGTGCTGGCCAGGGGATATCACCCCTCCACTTT. This codes for CASSAGQGISPLHF. V is TRBV2 and J is TRBJ1-6; TRBD1 is a possible D gene (6 bases). Per germline, CDR1 SNHLY and CDR2 FYNNEI. The CDR3 consists of 14 residues. V was trimmed by 4 bases and J by 10 bases, leaving 14 bases between them. The variable domain in full, with the rest retrieved from reference TRBV2 and TRBJ1-6, is EPEVTQTPSHQVTQMGQEVILRCVPISNHLYFYWYRQILGQKVEFLVSFYNNEISEKSEIFDDQFSVERPDGSNFTLKIRSTKLEDSAMYFCASSAGQGISPLHFGNGTRLTVT.

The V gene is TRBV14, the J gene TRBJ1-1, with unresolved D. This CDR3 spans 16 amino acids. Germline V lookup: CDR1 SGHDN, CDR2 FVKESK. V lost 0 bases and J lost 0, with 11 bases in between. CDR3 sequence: CASSQDWGELNTEAFF. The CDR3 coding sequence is TGTGCCAGCAGCCAAGATTGGGGTGAACTGAACACTGAAGCTTTCTTT.

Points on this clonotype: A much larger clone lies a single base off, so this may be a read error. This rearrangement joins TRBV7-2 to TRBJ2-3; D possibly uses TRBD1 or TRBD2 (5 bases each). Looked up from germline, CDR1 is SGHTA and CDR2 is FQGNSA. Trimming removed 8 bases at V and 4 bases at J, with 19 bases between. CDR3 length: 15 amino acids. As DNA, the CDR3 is TGTGCCAGCGGGACCTCGGGGATCCCCGCAGATACGCAGTATTTT. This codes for CASGTSGIPADTQYF.

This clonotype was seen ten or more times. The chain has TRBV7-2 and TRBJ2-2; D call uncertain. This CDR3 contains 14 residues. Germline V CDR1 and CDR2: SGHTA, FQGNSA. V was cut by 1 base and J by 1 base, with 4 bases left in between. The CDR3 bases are TGTGCCAGCAGCTTAGGAGGGAACACCGGGGAGCTGTTTTTT. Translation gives CASSLGGNTGELFF.

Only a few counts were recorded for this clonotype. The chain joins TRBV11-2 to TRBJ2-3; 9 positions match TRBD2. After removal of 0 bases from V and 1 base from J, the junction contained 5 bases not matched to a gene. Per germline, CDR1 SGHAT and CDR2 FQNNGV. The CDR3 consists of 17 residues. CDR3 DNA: TGTGCCAGCAGCTTAGATCTTGCGGGGGGGGGCACAGATACGCAGTATTTT. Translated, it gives CASSLDLAGGGTDTQYF.

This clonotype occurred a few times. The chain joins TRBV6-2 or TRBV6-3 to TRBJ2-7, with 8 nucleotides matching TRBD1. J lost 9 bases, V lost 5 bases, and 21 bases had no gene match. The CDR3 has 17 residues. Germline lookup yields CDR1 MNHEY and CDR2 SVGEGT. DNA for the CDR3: TGTGCCAGCAGTCGACCCGGGACAGGCTTCGAGGGCGGCTTGCAGTACTTC. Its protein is CASSRPGTGFEGGLQYF.

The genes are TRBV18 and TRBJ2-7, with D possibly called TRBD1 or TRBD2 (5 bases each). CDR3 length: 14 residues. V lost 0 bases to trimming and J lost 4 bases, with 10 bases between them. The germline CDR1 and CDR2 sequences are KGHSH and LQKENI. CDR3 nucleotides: TGTGCCAGCTCACCACCCGGGACGTTGTACGAGCAGTACTTC. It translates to CASSPPGTLYEQYF.

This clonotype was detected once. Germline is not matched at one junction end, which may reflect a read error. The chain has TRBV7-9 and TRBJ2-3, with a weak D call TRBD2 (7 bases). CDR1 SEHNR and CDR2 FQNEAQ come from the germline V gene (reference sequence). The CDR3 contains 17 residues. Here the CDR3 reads CASSNRGAGLRTETQYF. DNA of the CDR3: TGTGCCAGCAGCAATCGGGGGGCAGGTCTCCGCACAGAGACGCAGTATTTT.

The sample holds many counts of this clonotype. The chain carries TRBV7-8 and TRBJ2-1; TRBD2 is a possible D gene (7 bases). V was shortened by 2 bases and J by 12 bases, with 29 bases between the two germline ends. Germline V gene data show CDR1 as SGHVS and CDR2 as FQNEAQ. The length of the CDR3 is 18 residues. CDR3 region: CASSLRDRTGGQSDTQFF. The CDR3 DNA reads TGTGCCAGCAGCTTAAGGGACCGCACGGGGGGCCAATCGGATACGCAGTTCTTC. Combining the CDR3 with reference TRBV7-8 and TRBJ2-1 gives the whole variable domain GAGVSQSPRYKVAKRGQDVALRCDPISGHVSLFWYQQALGQGPEFLTYFQNEAQLDKSGLPSDRFFAERPEGSVSTLKIQRTQQEDSAVYLCASSLRDRTGGQSDTQFFGPGTRLTVL.

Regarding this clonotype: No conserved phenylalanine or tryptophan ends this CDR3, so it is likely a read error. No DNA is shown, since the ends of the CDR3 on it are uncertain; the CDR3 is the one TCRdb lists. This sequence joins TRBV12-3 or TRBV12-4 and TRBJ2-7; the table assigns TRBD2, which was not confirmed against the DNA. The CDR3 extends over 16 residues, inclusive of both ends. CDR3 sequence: CASSRGRDRGSYEPYC.

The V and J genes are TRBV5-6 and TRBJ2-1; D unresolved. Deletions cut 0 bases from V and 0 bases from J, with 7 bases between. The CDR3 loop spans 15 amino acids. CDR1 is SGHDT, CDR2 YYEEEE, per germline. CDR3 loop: CASSLESPSYNEQFF. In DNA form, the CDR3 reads TGTGCCAGCAGCTTGGAGTCACCCTCCTACAATGAGCAGTTCTTC.

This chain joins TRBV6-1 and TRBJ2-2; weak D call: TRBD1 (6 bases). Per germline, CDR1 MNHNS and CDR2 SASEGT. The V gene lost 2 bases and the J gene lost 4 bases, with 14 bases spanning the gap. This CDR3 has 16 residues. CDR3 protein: CASSERTDRSTGELFF. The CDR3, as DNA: TGTGCCAGCAGTGAAAGGACGGACAGATCCACCGGGGAGCTGTTTTTT.

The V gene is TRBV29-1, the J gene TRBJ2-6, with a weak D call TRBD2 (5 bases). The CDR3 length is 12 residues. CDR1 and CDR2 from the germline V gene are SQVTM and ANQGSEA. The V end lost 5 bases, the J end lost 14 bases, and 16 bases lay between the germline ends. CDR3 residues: CSVSDGPGFLTF. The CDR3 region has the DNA TGCAGCGTTTCGGACGGACCGGGATTCCTGACTTTC.

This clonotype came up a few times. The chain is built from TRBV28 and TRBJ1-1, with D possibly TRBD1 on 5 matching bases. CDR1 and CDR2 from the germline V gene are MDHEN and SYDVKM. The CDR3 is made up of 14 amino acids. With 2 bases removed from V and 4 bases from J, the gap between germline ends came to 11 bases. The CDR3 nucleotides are TGTGCCAGCAGTTTAGACAGCGGATTCACTGAAGCTTTCTTT. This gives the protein CASSLDSGFTEAFF.

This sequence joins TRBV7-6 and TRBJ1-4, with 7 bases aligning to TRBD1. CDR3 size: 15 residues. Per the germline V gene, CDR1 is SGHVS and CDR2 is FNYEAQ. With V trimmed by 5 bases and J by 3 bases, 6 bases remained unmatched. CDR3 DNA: TGTGCCAGCAGCGTCCGGGACAGCCCTAATGAAAAACTGTTTTTT. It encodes CASSVRDSPNEKLFF.

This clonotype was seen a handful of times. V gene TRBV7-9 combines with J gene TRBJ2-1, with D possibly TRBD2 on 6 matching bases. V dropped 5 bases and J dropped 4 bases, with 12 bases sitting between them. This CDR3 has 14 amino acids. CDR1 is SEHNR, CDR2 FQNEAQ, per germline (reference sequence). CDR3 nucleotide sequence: TGTGCCAGCAGCACTCGGGACTCATACAATGAGCAGTTCTTC. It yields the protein CASSTRDSYNEQFF.

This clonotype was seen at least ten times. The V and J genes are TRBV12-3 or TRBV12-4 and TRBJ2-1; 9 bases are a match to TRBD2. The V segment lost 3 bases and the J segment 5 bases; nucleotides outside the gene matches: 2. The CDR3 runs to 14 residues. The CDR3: CASSFGGGDNEQFF. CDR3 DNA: TGTGCCAGCAGTTTTGGCGGGGGGGACAATGAGCAGTTCTTC.

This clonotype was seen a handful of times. CDR3 coding DNA: TGTGCCAGCAGTTACAGGGTCACAGATACGCAGTATTTT. This codes for CASSYRVTDTQYF. V and J are TRBV6-2 or TRBV6-3 and TRBJ2-3; unclear D gene. Germline assignment: CDR1 MNHEY and CDR2 SVGEGT. The germline V and J ends were trimmed by 2 bases and 2 bases, with 5 bases remaining between them. CDR3 length equals 13 residues.

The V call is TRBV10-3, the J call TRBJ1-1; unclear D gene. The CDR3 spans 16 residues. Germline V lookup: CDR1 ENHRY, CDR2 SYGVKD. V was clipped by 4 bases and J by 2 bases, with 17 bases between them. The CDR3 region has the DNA TGTGCCATCAGTGGCCCCGAGCCTGCTCCAAACACTGAAGCTTTCTTT. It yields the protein CAISGPEPAPNTEAFF.

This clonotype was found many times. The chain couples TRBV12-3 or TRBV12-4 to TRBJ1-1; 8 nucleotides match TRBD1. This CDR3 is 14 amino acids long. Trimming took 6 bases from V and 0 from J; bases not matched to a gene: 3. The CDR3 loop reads CASRRQGLNTEAFF. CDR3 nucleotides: TGTGCCAGCAGGCGACAGGGGCTGAACACTGAAGCTTTCTTT.

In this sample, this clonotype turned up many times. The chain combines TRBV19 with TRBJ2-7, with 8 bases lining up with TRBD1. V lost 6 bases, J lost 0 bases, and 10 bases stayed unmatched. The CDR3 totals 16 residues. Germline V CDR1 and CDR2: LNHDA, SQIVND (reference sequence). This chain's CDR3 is CASRSSGTGISYEQYF. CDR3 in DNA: TGTGCCAGTAGGTCATCCGGGACAGGAATCTCCTACGAGCAGTACTTC. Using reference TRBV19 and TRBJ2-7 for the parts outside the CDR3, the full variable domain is DGGITQSPKYLFRKEGQNVTLSCEQNLNHDAMYWYRQDPGQGLRLIYYSQIVNDFQKGDIAEGYSVSREKKESFPLTVTSAQKNPTAFYLCASRSSGTGISYEQYFGPGTRLTVT.

The CDR3 loop is CASSQVARAYGYTF. The CDR3 DNA is TGTGCCAGTAGTCAGGTAGCCCGGGCCTATGGCTACACCTTC. J is TRBJ1-2 and V is TRBV19; no clear D gene. Germline loops: CDR1 LNHDA, CDR2 SQIVND (reference sequence). Deletions cut 5 bases from V and 4 bases from J, with 14 bases between. The CDR3 runs 14 residues.

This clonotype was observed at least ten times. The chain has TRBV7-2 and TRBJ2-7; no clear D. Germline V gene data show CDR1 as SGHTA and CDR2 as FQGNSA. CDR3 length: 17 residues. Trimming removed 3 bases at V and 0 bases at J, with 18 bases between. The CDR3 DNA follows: TGTGCCAGCAGCTTTCTTCCCTCAGCGCCACTCTCCTACGAGCAGTACTTC. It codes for CASSFLPSAPLSYEQYF.

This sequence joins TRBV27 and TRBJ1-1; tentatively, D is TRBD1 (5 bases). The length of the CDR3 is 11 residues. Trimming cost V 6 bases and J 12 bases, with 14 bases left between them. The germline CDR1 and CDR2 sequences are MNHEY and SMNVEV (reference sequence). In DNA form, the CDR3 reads TGTGCCAGCAGCATGGGGGTGGAATCTTTCTTT. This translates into CASSMGVESFF.

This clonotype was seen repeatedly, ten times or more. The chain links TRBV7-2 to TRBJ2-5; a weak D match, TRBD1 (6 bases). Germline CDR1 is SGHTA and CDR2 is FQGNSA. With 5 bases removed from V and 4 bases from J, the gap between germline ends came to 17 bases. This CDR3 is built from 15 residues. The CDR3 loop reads CASSPRAGVRETQYF. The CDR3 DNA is TGTGCCAGCAGCCCCCGGGCAGGGGTACGAGAGACCCAGTACTTC.

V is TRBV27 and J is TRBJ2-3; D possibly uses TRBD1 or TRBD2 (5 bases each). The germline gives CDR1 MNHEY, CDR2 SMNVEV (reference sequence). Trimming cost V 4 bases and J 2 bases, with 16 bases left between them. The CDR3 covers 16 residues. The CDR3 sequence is CASSSPQRGDTDTQYF. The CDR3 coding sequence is TGTGCCAGCAGTTCCCCCCAGAGGGGAGACACAGATACGCAGTATTTT.

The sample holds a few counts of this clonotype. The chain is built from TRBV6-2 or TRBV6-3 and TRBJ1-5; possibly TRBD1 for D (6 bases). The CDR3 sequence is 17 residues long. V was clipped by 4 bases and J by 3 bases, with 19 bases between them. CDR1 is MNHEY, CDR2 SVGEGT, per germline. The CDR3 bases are TGTGCCAGCAGTTCCTACCCTACAGGGCGGACCAATCAGCCCCAGCATTTT. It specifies CASSSYPTGRTNQPQHF.